This T cell receptor beta chain was sequenced in a study of cytomegalovirus exposure and HLA in healthy donors (TCRdb year 2017). General notes on the study: An earlier analysis of 587 of the donors reported 276 Gb of sequence data and around 120 million unique TCR beta sequences obtained from around 170 million T cells. An early release that covered about 600 HLA-typed donors contained 300 to 350 gigabases of sequencing data and roughly 84 million unique TCR sequences. Of the roughly 400 genotyped donors, about 80% fell in the genetic ancestry cluster associated with self-reported Caucasian donors. The study aimed to test whether signatures of past pathogen exposure could be identified by cataloging public T cell receptors. The study profiled the T cell repertoires of hundreds of subjects by immunosequencing and related them to cytomegalovirus serostatus. Along with the roughly 700-subject first cohort, a separate validation cohort of over 90 different subjects was used. To predict cytomegalovirus infection status, the study brought together high-throughput TCR immunosequencing, statistical association of individual TCRs with disease status, and machine learning. A later analysis re-examined previously published TCR beta repertoires from roughly 650 donors and added high-resolution HLA genotyping to investigate patterns of TCR occurrence. In the later analysis, no new phenotypic data were used to find candidate immune exposures; instead, reliance was placed on TCR beta sequences and their occurrence across donors. In an earlier analysis of 500 to 650 of the donors, high-throughput TCR beta sequencing was used to judge whether each TCR beta V gene segment behaved as functional or pseudogenic. Donor age, sex, ethnicity and CMV serostatus were compiled alongside the repertoire data. Genome-wide SNP genotypes for about 65% of the 666 donors were used in a later genetic analysis, which treated that subset as a discovery cohort. Every discovery cohort repertoire had been produced on one sequencing platform. Both class I and class II loci were covered by HLA typing, at four-digit resolution. Typing coverage differed by locus: A, B, C, DRB1 and DQB1 were typed in about 620-630 donors, DQA1 in about 560, DPA1 in nearly 610, and DPB1 in just under 490. About five DR-DQ haplotypes were treated as single units for association and clustering because of strong linkage in the cohort. Across about 380 genotyped donors of the cohort, an average of about 240,000 unique TCR beta nucleotide sequences per donor were sequenced, and around 19% of those sequences were non-productive. Overall study results and their limits: The study gave a list of under 200 TCR beta chains associated with cytomegalovirus. Some IMGT-functional V segments, including TRBV6-2 and TRBV6-3, could not be told apart with the 87-base-pair reads, so those segments were excluded. Presence/absence analyses assumed roughly uniform sequencing depth across donors, an assumption that may not hold. A few of the identified cytomegalovirus-associated TCR beta chains were confirmed in vitro to be specific for cytomegalovirus antigens. The only immune exposure information available for the cohort was CMV serostatus. According to a later genetic analysis, donors in an Asian-associated ancestry cluster had fewer N-insertions in productive TCRs than the approximately 650-donor mean. At a false discovery rate of 0.05, a later analysis linked fewer than 20,000 TCR beta sequences to specific HLA alleles. A further reported finding was that TCR beta sequences accurately predicted the HLA-A and HLA-B alleles for most subjects in the first cohort. A cluster of highly shared sequence variants was judged likely to represent a technical artifact of the sequencing pipeline. In an earlier analysis of more than 500 of the donors, most TCR beta V segments appeared in productive rearrangements about 90% or about 30% of the time, broadly matching IMGT annotations. The authors suggested that the approach could potentially be generalized to other disease states and immunological phenotypes. In this cohort, only TCR beta chains were sequenced, and detectable features were limited by the absence of alpha or paired-chain data. In a later analysis, the rate of TCR association differed among HLA loci, with DRB1 alleles having the most associated TCRs and HLA-C alleles having the fewest. A later analysis found that most CMV-associated TCR beta chains appeared HLA-restricted, with HLA associations seemingly driven largely by CMV exposure. Assigning TCR associations to individual alleles was difficult when HLA alleles, especially DR and DQ, strongly co-occurred. Because HLA typing was missing for some donors at each locus, association tests included only the typed subset. A later analysis found that HLA-associated TCR beta chains were more clonally expanded and had lower generation probabilities than equally common non-associated chains. Across donors, most TCR sequences were observed very rarely, whereas some public TCRs were present in many individuals. Correlated functional status among segregating V segments might reflect linkage disequilibrium, but an unknown experimental factor could not be ruled out. According to a later analysis, parvovirus B19, influenza, CMV and Epstein-Barr virus appeared linked to several top co-occurrence clusters. An association between a missense DCLRE1C variant and V-gene and J-gene trimming of TCR beta chains was found in a later genetic analysis and replicated in an independent cohort. The earlier analysis of around 600 of the donors excluded 15 to 20 rarely observed V segments, including chromosome 9 orphons, because counts were too low. The classifier was reported to diagnose cytomegalovirus status with high specificity and sensitivity in both the original and validation cohorts.

The cohort comprised fewer than 750 healthy bone marrow donors. All cohort members were sampled while nominally healthy, although unrecorded immune exposures were likely present. The donor tested CMV seronegative, placing the donor among the 300 to 450 seronegative members of the cohort. A peripheral blood sample was provided by each donor, and peripheral blood mononuclear cells were used for TCR beta sequencing. The Qiagen DNeasy Blood Extraction Kit was used to extract genomic DNA from the blood cell samples. Library prep was done by the immunoSEQ multiplex PCR assay. For the multiplex PCR, a mixture combining 60 forward primers for TCR Vbeta segments and 13 reverse primers for TCR Jbeta segments was used. A multiplex PCR assay on genomic DNA amplified the CDR3 region of rearranged TCR beta genes. On the Illumina HiSeq System, the amplified TCR beta libraries were sequenced as 87-base-pair reads. The study's own analysis went as follows. A later analysis tallied about 77 million unique TCR beta chains across the approximately 670 repertoires, and about 10 million of those chains were shared by two or more donors. To remove PCR and sequencing errors, raw reads were error-corrected and collapsed into unique sequences using a nearest-neighbor algorithm that merged closely related sequences. Alignment of CDR3 sequences to IMGT reference sequences was used to assign V, D and J gene segments. Each retained sequence needed at least a six-nucleotide match to both a V gene segment and a J gene segment. A rearrangement was called productive if the CDR3 had no stop codons and remained in frame with V and J, and every other rearrangement was called non-productive. CDR3 was defined by IMGT convention, running from the second conserved V-encoded cysteine to the conserved J-encoded phenylalanine. The earlier analysis of 450 to 750 of the donors excluded any sequence lacking an unambiguous match to a single V gene segment. In an earlier analysis of approximately 550 of the donors, V segments were called functional above 56.7% productive rearrangements and were called segregating when the between-donor standard deviation exceeded 5%. A statistical classification framework was developed to diagnose cytomegalovirus status using the catalog of TCR beta chain sequences. In a later analysis, TCR nucleotide sequences were compared against IMGT/GENE-DB human TR gene sequences so that V and J genes could be assigned. In a later analysis, CDR3 sequences and most-parsimonious VDJ recombination scenarios were assigned using the TCRdist pipeline. In a later analysis, each TCR beta chain was defined by its CDR3 amino acid sequence together with its V-gene family, and reads lacking a unique V-gene family were excluded. As a way to deal with suspected cross-contamination and a sequencing artifact, a later analysis dropped more than 500 nucleotide sequences that were highly shared and had low generation probability. In a later analysis, a clonal expansion index was calculated for each public chain from normalized within-repertoire ranks of inferred template counts. In a later analysis, generation probabilities were computed with a VDJ recombination model fitted to out-of-frame rearrangements, and the resulting probabilities were checked against IGoR. In a later analysis, TCR-TCR, TCR-HLA and TCR-CMV co-occurrence was scored with hypergeometric tests, and a repertoire-size bias correction was applied to TCR pairs. To estimate false discovery rates, a later analysis permuted the HLA or CMV assignments 20 times. In a later analysis, co-occurring TCRs were grouped using DBSCAN, and TCRdist sequence similarity was added for clustering within HLA-allele-positive subsets. Repertoires with fewer than 30,000 or more than 120,000 public chains were left out of co-occurrence clustering, as were about five repertoires with anomalous nucleotide sharing. The table comes from immuneACCESS by way of TCRdb, which keeps in-frame sequences with V and J called. Part of the clones is missing from these tables; in studies checked, under half for an unresolved V gene and the rest for unknown reasons. V, J and clone size reflect that table, while D and trimming were determined from the DNA. For this sample the table gives about 150,000 clones, of which approximately 81% were detected only once. Jointly, the top ten make up roughly 2.4% of the sample.

Taken from cysteine to phenylalanine, the CDR3 has 15 residues. Only the CDR3 DNA stays, 45 bases, in frame from base 1. Between the V and J ends, shortened by 0 bases and 8 bases respectively, the junction contains 13 bases. The CDR1 and CDR2 encoded by the germline V gene (reference sequence) are LNHNV and YYDKDF. This clone was counted a few times. Which antigen it targets is not known. No much larger clonotype is one base removed from it; base qualities were not supplied. This sequence uses TRBV15 and TRBJ1-4; TRBD1 could be the D gene, as 5 bases match. The source of this sequence is a woman between 18 and 29 years old in good health and CMV-seronegative. The specimen was PBMCs. The nucleotide sequence is given as TGTGCCACCAGCAGAGATGGCACCTACAGGGAAAAACTGTTTTTT. This encodes CATSRDGTYREKLFF.